The 15 T cell receptor beta chains below all came from one sample that was sequenced in a study of blood T cell repertoires in COVID-19. This table comes from immunoSEQ multiplex PCR, and its TCRdb copy is limited to in-frame clones, with some not included. The sample lists approximately 210,000 clones; roughly 78% were seen once. The sequencing sample was made of peripheral blood. These receptors were collected from a woman between 40 and 55 years old with acute or convalescent COVID-19.

The chain couples TRBV30 to TRBJ1-1; D is ambiguous. The V gene lost 8 bases and the J gene lost 2 bases, with 18 bases spanning the gap. The CDR3 contains 14 residues. In germline, CDR1 is GTSNPN, CDR2 SVGIG (reference sequence). This CDR3 is CAGRRSGSNTEAFF. The CDR3 DNA follows: TGTGCCGGAAGGCGGTCCGGGTCAAACACTGAAGCTTTCTTT.

This chain connects TRBV5-4 to TRBJ2-1; 11 positions agree with TRBD2. This CDR3 spans 12 amino acids. The trim removed 3 bases at V and 12 bases at J, leaving 2 bases unmatched. The germline V gene has CDR1 SGHNT and CDR2 YYREEE (reference sequence). The CDR3 region is CASSSTSGGQFF. CDR3 nucleotides: TGTGCCAGCAGCTCTACTAGCGGGGGGCAGTTCTTC.

This chain uses TRBV3-1 (or the pseudogene TRBV3-2) with TRBJ2-3; 9 nucleotides agree with TRBD2. V was pared by 5 bases and J by 1 base, with 16 bases of the junction left unmatched. The germline V gene encodes CDR1 LGHDT and CDR2 YNNKEL (reference sequence). The CDR3 has 19 residues. The CDR3 sequence: CASSTKRGAYNARTDTQYF. CDR3 nucleotides: TGTGCCAGCAGCACCAAGCGGGGGGCCTACAATGCCCGCACAGATACGCAGTATTTT.

This chain uses TRBV12-5 with TRBJ1-2; 7 bases match TRBD1. Germline V lookup: CDR1 LGHNT, CDR2 FRNRAP. Germline trimming cut 0 bases from V and 6 bases from J; bases unmatched to any gene: 10. The CDR3 totals 16 residues. CDR3 sequence reads: CASGLVPRQGEDGYTF. DNA for the CDR3: TGTGCTAGTGGTTTGGTACCCCGACAGGGCGAGGATGGCTACACCTTC.

V and J are TRBV24-1 and TRBJ2-7, with 8 bases lining up with TRBD1. V shed 4 bases, J shed 3 bases, and the junction held 10 bases outside the gene matches. The germline V gene encodes CDR1 KGHDR and CDR2 SFDVKD. CDR3 length: 16 amino acids. CDR3: CATSDWMDRAIYEQYF. CDR3 in DNA: TGTGCCACCAGTGACTGGATGGACAGGGCGATCTACGAGCAGTACTTC.

This clone was counted a few times. One end of the junction does not line up with germline, which may come from a read error. The chain has TRBV4-3 and TRBJ1-5; D remains ambiguous. The CDR3 contains 14 residues. CDR1 is LGHNA, CDR2 YSLEER, per germline. CDR3 nucleotide sequence: TGCGCCAGCAGCCAAGATAGCAGCAGTCAGCCCCAGCATTTT. It translates to CASSQDSSSQPQHF.

This chain joins TRBV20-1 and TRBJ1-2; D gene uncertain. The length of the CDR3 is 13 residues. CDR1 is DFQATT, CDR2 SNEGSKA, per germline (reference sequence). Trimming took off 3 bases at V and 1 base at J, with 9 bases between the two ends. CDR3 protein: CSASQVINYGYTF. CDR3 DNA sequence: TGCAGTGCTAGTCAGGTGATTAACTATGGCTACACCTTC.

The rearrangement uses TRBV6-5 and TRBJ2-7, with a tentative D call TRBD1 (5 bases). V dropped 4 bases and J dropped 7 bases, with 11 bases sitting between them. The CDR3 extends over 12 amino acids. Germline-derived CDR1 and CDR2 are MNHEY and SVGAGI. The DNA for the CDR3 is TGTGCCAGCAGTTCGGTTAGGGGAGAGCAGTACTTC. Translation: CASSSVRGEQYF.

This clone has only a few counts. This chain joins TRBV9 and TRBJ2-4, with 9 nucleotides matching TRBD2. Unmatched junction bases numbered 6, after V lost 0 bases and J lost 2 bases. CDR3 size: 17 residues. Germline V lookup: CDR1 SGDLS, CDR2 YYNGEE. In DNA form, the CDR3 reads TGTGCCAGCAGCGTAGACCCCCCTAGCGGGACCAAAAACATTCAGTACTTC. This translates into CASSVDPPSGTKNIQYF.

This clone was counted a single time. This chain connects TRBV5-1 to TRBJ1-2, with TRBD1 matching over 8 bases. V lost 0 bases, J lost 7 bases, and 20 bases stayed unmatched. CDR3 size: 19 residues. From germline, CDR1 is SGHRS and CDR2 YFSETQ. The CDR3 sequence: CASSLGYRTGTHFLGGYTF. The CDR3 coding sequence is TGCGCCAGCAGCTTGGGGTACAGGACAGGGACTCACTTTCTGGGTGGCTACACCTTC.

The chain recombines TRBV4-2 with TRBJ2-1; D is uncertain. This CDR3 is built from 16 residues. V was cut by 3 bases and J by 1 base, with 13 bases left in between. Germline assignment: CDR1 LGHNA and CDR2 YNFKEQ. CDR3 coding DNA: TGTGCCAGCAGCCAGAGTCCCCCGGGTTCCTACAATGAGCAGTTCTTC. It codes for CASSQSPPGSYNEQFF.

This clone was counted a single time. In nucleotides, the CDR3 is TGTGCCAGCAATCGCGGGGGGGGTGGCTACACCTTC. It translates to CASNRGGGGYTF. The V gene is TRBV6-5, the J gene TRBJ1-2, with a possible D match to TRBD1 (5 bases). CDR3 size: 12 residues. Germline V lookup: CDR1 MNHEY, CDR2 SVGAGI. V lost 7 bases and J 7 bases, leaving 13 bases between the germline ends.

The chain carries TRBV14 and TRBJ1-2, with unresolved D. V was trimmed by 1 base and J by 1 base, leaving 7 bases between them. The CDR3 loop spans 14 amino acids. CDR1 and CDR2 from the germline V gene are SGHDN and FVKESK. The CDR3 spells CASSQGPDNYGYTF. The CDR3 DNA reads TGTGCCAGCAGCCAAGGCCCAGATAACTATGGCTACACCTTC.

This chain connects TRBV28 to TRBJ2-7; D perhaps matches TRBD2 (6 bases). The CDR3 runs 14 residues. Looked up from germline, CDR1 is MDHEN and CDR2 is SYDVKM. Trimming stripped 3 bases from V and 6 bases from J, with 15 bases between. The CDR3 nucleotides are TGTGCCAGCAGTTTCTGGGGGGAATTGGGCGAGCAGTACTTC. As protein: CASSFWGELGEQYF. The full variable domain, completed using reference TRBV28 and TRBJ2-7, is DVKVTQSSRYLVKRTGEKVFLECVQDMDHENMFWYRQDPGLGLRLIYFSYDVKMKEKGDIPEGYSVSREKKERFSLILESASTNQTSMYLCASSFWGELGEQYFGPGTRLTVT.

The J gene is TRBJ2-1, the V gene TRBV15; D unresolved. V was pared by 5 bases and J by 3 bases, with 8 bases between. The CDR3 totals 13 residues. CDR1 is LNHNV and CDR2 is YYDKDF in the germline V gene (reference sequence). Here the CDR3 DNA reads TGTGCCACCAGCCGGAGCCTCTACAATGAGCAGTTCTTC. It translates to CATSRSLYNEQFF.